A selection of T cell receptor beta chains follows, all from one sample in a study of T cell changes during pregnancy in multiple sclerosis. Some clones are missing from TCRdb's copy, which holds only in-frame ones; the method was immunoSEQ multiplex PCR. The table includes some 80,000 clones, about 90% detected once. The sequencing used peripheral blood, collected in the first trimester of pregnancy. The receptors were gathered from a female donor in good health, enrolled as a control in a pregnancy study. CDR3s include the opening cysteine and the closing phenylalanine or tryptophan. A D gene is named only where the DNA matches it firmly. Only some rows state a clone size, as once, few, many or a class for expanded clones.

J: TRBJ2-7
D: TRBD1
V: TRBV7-9
size: NA
DNA: TGTGCCAGCAGCTTAGCCGGGACAGGGAACTACGAGCAGTACTTC
CDR3: CASSLAGTGNYEQYF

J: TRBJ2-1
D: NA
V: TRBV5-1
size: NA
DNA: TGCGCCAGCAGAGTCGCAGGTTACAATGAGCAGTTCTTC
CDR3: CASRVAGYNEQFF

J: TRBJ1-5
D: NA
V: TRBV15
size: NA
DNA: TGTGCCACCAGCCCACCTATCAATCAGCCCCAGCATTTT
CDR3: CATSPPINQPQHF

J: TRBJ1-1
D: NA
V: TRBV7-8
size: NA
DNA: TGTGCCAGCAGCACAAACACCCTCAGGGACACTGAAGCTTTCTTT
CDR3: CASSTNTLRDTEAFF

J: TRBJ1-1
D: TRBD1
V: TRBV5-4
size: NA
DNA: TGTGCCAGCAGCGCCTACAGGGGAGAAAACACTGAAGCTTTCTTT
CDR3: CASSAYRGENTEAFF

J: TRBJ2-3
D: TRBD2
V: TRBV5-4
size: few
DNA: TGTGCCAGCAGCTTGGATTGGGGGGGTAGTTCGTCAGATACGCAGTATTTT
CDR3: CASSLDWGGSSSDTQYF

J: TRBJ2-5
D: NA
V: TRBV5-1
size: once
DNA: TGCGCCAGCAGCTTAATCGTGGCAGAGACCCAGTACTTC
CDR3: CASSLIVAETQYF

J: TRBJ2-3
D: TRBD1
V: TRBV25-1
size: NA
DNA: TGTGCCAGCAGTCCCCGACAGGGTACCGGAGATACGCAGTATTTT
CDR3: CASSPRQGTGDTQYF

J: TRBJ2-3
D: TRBD2
V: TRBV10-3
size: NA
DNA: TGTGCCATCAGTGAGTGGGCTAGCGGGTCTTGGGGGGGTACGCAGTATTTT
CDR3: CAISEWASGSWGGTQYF

J: TRBJ2-7
D: TRBD1
V: TRBV6-5
size: NA
DNA: TGTGCCAGCAGTTACACAATCACAGGGGCGGCCTACGAGCAGTACTTC
CDR3: CASSYTITGAAYEQYF

J: TRBJ1-5
D: NA
V: TRBV19
size: NA
DNA: TGTGCCCGACCCCGGGACACAGATCAGCCCCAGCATTTT
CDR3: CARPRDTDQPQHF

J: TRBJ2-1
D: NA
V: TRBV7-9
size: NA
DNA: TGTGCCAGCAGCTTAGTCCAGGGTCAGGGGCAGTTCTTC
CDR3: CASSLVQGQGQFF

J: TRBJ2-6
D: NA
V: TRBV5-1
size: NA
DNA: TGCGCCAGCATCCCCGGGACTCAGAGCTCTGGGGCCAACGTCCTGACTTTC
CDR3: CASIPGTQSSGANVLTF

J: TRBJ1-2
D: NA
V: TRBV18
size: NA
DNA: TGTGCCAGCTCACTGGGCAGGGGCTGGGGCTATGGCTACACCTTC
CDR3: CASSLGRGWGYGYTF

J: TRBJ2-5
D: TRBD2
V: TRBV7-8
size: NA
DNA: TGTGCCAGCCTAGCGGGGGGAGTAGAGACCCAGTACTTC
CDR3: CASLAGGVETQYF

J: TRBJ1-6
D: NA
V: TRBV10-2
size: NA
DNA: TGCGCCAGCAGTCCACAGGGAACCAATTCACCCCTCCACTTT
CDR3: CASSPQGTNSPLHF

J: TRBJ2-7
D: TRBD2
V: TRBV5-1
size: NA
DNA: TGCGCCAGCAGCCGCCGGGGGGGGGAGGCCTTCAACTACGAGCAGTACTTC
CDR3: CASSRRGGEAFNYEQYF

J: TRBJ2-7
D: TRBD2
V: TRBV11-2
size: NA
DNA: TGTGCCAGCCACAGGTTCCGGGGGGACGAGCAGTACTTC
CDR3: CASHRFRGDEQYF

J: TRBJ2-5
D: TRBD2
V: TRBV7-2
size: NA
DNA: TGTGCCAGCAGCTTAATGAGCGGGAGACGGGAGACCCAGTACTTC
CDR3: CASSLMSGRRETQYF

J: TRBJ1-2
D: TRBD1
V: TRBV30
size: NA
DNA: TGTGCCTGGAGTCAGGGGGGCGGCTACACCTTC
CDR3: CAWSQGGGYTF

J: TRBJ1-5
D: TRBD1
V: TRBV6-1
size: NA
DNA: TGTGCCAGCAGTGATAATTACAGGGGGAGTCAGCCCCAGCATTTT
CDR3: CASSDNYRGSQPQHF

J: TRBJ1-2
D: TRBD1
V: TRBV27
size: NA
DNA: TGTGCCACAAGGGGGGGACAGGGGACTGGCTACACCTTC
CDR3: CATRGGQGTGYTF